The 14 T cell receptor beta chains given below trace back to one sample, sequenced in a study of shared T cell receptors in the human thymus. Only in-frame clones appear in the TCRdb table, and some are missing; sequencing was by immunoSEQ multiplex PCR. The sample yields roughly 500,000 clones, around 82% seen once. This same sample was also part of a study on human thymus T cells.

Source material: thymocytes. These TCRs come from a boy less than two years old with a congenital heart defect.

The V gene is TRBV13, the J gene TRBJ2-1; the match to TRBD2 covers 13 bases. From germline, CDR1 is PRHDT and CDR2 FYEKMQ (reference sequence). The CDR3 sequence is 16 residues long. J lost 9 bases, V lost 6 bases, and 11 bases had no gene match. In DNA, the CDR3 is TGTGCCAGCAGTCGGATCGGGGGGACTAGCGGGATTGAGCAGTTCTTC. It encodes CASSRIGGTSGIEQFF.

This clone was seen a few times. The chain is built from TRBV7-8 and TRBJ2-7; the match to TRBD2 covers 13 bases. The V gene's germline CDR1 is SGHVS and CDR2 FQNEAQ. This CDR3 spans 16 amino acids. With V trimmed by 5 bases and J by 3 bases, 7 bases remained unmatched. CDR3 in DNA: TGTGCCAGCAGCCTACTAGCGGGAGGGCCGGGCTACGAGCAGTACTTC. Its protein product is CASSLLAGGPGYEQYF.

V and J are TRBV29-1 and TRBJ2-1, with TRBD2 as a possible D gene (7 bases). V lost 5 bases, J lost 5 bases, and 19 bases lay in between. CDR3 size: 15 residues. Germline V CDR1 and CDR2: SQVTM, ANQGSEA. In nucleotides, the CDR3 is TGCAGCGTTTCTCCCCGGGGAGGGGACAACAATGAGCAGTTCTTC. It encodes CSVSPRGGDNNEQFF.

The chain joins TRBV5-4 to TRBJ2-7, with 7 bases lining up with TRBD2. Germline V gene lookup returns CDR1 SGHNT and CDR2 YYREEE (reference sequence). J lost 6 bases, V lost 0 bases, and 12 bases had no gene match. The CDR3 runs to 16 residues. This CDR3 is CASSLVEGGRLGEQYF. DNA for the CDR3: TGTGCCAGCAGCTTGGTTGAAGGCGGGAGACTCGGCGAGCAGTACTTC.

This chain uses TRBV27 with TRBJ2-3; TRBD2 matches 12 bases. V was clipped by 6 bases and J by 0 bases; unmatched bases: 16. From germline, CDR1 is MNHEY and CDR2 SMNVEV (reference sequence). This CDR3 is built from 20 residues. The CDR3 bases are TGTGCCAGCAGCTCCGTTCGGACTAGCGGGACTGCCTCTAGCACAGATACGCAGTATTTT. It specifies CASSSVRTSGTASSTDTQYF.

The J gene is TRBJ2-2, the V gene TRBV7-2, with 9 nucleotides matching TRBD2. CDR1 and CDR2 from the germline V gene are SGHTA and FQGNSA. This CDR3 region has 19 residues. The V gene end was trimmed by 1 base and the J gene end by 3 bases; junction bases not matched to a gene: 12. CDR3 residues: CASSLVGGRAAEDTGELFF. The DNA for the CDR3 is TGTGCCAGCAGCTTAGTGGGCGGGAGGGCCGCAGAGGACACCGGGGAGCTGTTTTTT.

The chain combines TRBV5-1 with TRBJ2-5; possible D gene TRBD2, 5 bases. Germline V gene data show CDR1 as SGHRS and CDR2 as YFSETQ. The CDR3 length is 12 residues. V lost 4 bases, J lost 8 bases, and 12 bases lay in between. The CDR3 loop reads CASSIGGLTQYF. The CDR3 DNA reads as TGCGCCAGCAGCATCGGAGGCCTAACCCAGTACTTC. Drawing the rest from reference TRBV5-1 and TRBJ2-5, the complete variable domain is KAGVTQTPRYLIKTRGQQVTLSCSPISGHRSVSWYQQTPGQGLQFLFEYFSETQRNKGNFPGRFSGRQFSNSRSEMNVSTLELGDSALYLCASSIGGLTQYFGPGTRLLVL.

The CDR3 DNA is TGTGCCAGCAGTGACTTCAGGGGGGAAGCTTTCTTT. Its protein is CASSDFRGEAFF. The chain has TRBV6-4 and TRBJ1-1, with 7 positions matching TRBD1. The V gene's germline CDR1 is MRHNA and CDR2 SNTAGT. The CDR3 runs to 12 residues. J gave up 8 bases and V 1 base, and 1 base lay outside the gene matches.

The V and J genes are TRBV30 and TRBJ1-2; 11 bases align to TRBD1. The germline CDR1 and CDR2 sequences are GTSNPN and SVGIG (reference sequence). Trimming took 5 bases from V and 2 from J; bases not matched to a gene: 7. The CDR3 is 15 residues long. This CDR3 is CAWGLRDRGNYGYTF. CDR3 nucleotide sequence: TGTGCCTGGGGGCTGAGGGACAGGGGGAACTATGGCTACACCTTC.

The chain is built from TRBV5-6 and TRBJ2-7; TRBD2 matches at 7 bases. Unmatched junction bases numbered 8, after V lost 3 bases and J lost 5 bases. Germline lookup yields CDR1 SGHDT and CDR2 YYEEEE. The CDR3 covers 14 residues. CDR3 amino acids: CASSWRAGDHEQYF. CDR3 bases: TGTGCCAGCAGCTGGCGGGCGGGGGACCACGAGCAGTACTTC.

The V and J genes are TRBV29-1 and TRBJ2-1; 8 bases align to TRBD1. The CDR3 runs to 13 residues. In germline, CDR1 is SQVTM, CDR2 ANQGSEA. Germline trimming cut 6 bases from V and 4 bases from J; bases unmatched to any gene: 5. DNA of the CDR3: TGCAGCGTCCCTGACAGGGGTTACAATGAGCAGTTCTTC. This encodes CSVPDRGYNEQFF.

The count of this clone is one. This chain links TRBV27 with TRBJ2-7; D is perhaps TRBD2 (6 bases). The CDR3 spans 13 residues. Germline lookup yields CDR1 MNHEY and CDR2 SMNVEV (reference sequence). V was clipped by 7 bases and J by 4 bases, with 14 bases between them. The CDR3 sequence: CASTPIGRYEQYF. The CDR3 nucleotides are TGTGCCAGCACCCCGATTGGGAGGTACGAGCAGTACTTC.

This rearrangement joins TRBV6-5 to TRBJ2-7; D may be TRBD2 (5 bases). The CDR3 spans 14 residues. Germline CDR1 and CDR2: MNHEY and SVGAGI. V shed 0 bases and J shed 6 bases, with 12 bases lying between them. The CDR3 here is CASSYSRDLIEQYF. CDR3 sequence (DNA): TGTGCCAGCAGTTACTCCCGGGATTTGATCGAGCAGTACTTC.

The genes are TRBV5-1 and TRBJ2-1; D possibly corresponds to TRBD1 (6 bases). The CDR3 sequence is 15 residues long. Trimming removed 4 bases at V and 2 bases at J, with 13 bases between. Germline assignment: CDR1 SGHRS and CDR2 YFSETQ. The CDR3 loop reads CASSSQGFPYNEQFF. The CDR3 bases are TGCGCCAGCAGCAGCCAGGGGTTCCCCTACAATGAGCAGTTCTTC. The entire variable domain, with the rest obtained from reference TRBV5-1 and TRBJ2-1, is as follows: KAGVTQTPRYLIKTRGQQVTLSCSPISGHRSVSWYQQTPGQGLQFLFEYFSETQRNKGNFPGRFSGRQFSNSRSEMNVSTLELGDSALYLCASSSQGFPYNEQFFGPGTRLTVL.